A single sample is the source of the 4 T cell receptor beta chains below, sequenced in a study of cytomegalovirus exposure and HLA in healthy donors. Both 60 Vbeta primers and 13 Jbeta primers went into the PCR. Profiled with immunoSEQ multiplex PCR; TCRdb holds only in-frame clones, not every one. The sample lists around 150,000 clones; 55% to 80% were seen once. Sequencing was carried out using PBMCs. The receptor set was obtained from a woman aged 55-75 years in good health and CMV-seropositive.

This chain links TRBV10-2 with TRBJ1-2; 9 bases fit TRBD1. The germline V gene has CDR1 WSHSY and CDR2 SAAADI. V gave up 5 bases and J gave up 8 bases; unmatched junction bases: 9. The CDR3 loop spans 14 amino acids. The CDR3 loop is CASSSGQGLVGYTF. Written as DNA, the CDR3 is TGCGCCAGCAGTTCAGGACAGGGGTTAGTCGGCTACACCTTC.

The J gene is TRBJ2-1, the V gene TRBV7-2, with 13 bases matching TRBD2. In germline, CDR1 is SGHTA, CDR2 FQGNSA. J gave up 10 bases and V 7 bases, and 10 bases lay outside the gene matches. The CDR3 contains 15 residues. The CDR3 protein is CASTDGLAGVGEQFF. CDR3 nucleotides: TGTGCCAGCACCGACGGACTAGCGGGAGTAGGGGAGCAGTTCTTC.

The CDR3 nucleotides read TGTGCCAGCAGGAGGACAGGGAGCGCTGAAAAACTGTTTTTT. Protein product: CASRRTGSAEKLFF. The chain is built from TRBV6-5 and TRBJ1-4, with 8 bases identical to TRBD1. The germline CDR1 and CDR2 sequences are MNHEY and SVGAGI. The CDR3 covers 14 residues. Trimming took 6 bases from V and 7 from J; bases not matched to a gene: 7.

CDR3 bases: TGTGCCAGCAGTTATGCGGGGGTCACAGATACGCAGTATTTT. Translated, it gives CASSYAGVTDTQYF. The chain links TRBV6-5 to TRBJ2-3; 7 bases line up with TRBD2. The CDR3 totals 14 residues. Germline CDR1 MNHEY, CDR2 SVGAGI. V was clipped by 3 bases and J by 2 bases; unmatched bases: 2.